This passage covers 20 T cell receptor beta chains from one sample sequenced in a study of cytomegalovirus exposure and HLA in healthy donors. With 60 Vbeta and 13 Jbeta primers, the PCR was carried out. Profiling relied on immunoSEQ multiplex PCR, and the TCRdb table lists in-frame clones only, not all of them. The sample includes 180,000 or so clones, more than 60% of them seen just once. The sample was PBMCs. Receptor source: a woman in her thirties or forties in good health and CMV-seropositive.

This chain connects TRBV28 to TRBJ2-1, with 7 bases that match TRBD2. The trim removed 5 bases at V and 3 bases at J, leaving 7 bases unmatched. The CDR3 has 15 amino acids. Germline V lookup: CDR1 MDHEN, CDR2 SYDVKM. The CDR3 is CASSGPGRDYNEQFF. In DNA form, the CDR3 reads TGTGCCAGCAGTGGGCCAGGGAGGGACTACAATGAGCAGTTCTTC.

The genes are TRBV4-2 and TRBJ2-5, with a weak D call TRBD2 (5 bases). The germline V gene has CDR1 LGHNA and CDR2 YNFKEQ. Deletions cut 0 bases from V and 7 bases from J, with 12 bases between. The CDR3 is 14 amino acids. The CDR3 DNA follows: TGTGCCAGCAGCCAAGATCAGCGGCCAAGGACCCAGTACTTC. It specifies CASSQDQRPRTQYF.

This clone appeared a few times. V and J are TRBV9 and TRBJ2-3; 9 bases are shared with TRBD2. The V gene's germline CDR1 is SGDLS and CDR2 YYNGEE. The CDR3 is 15 residues long. The ends lost 3 bases at V and 4 bases at J; junction bases unmatched: 6. Here the CDR3 reads CASSGSGSVADTQYF. The CDR3 nucleotides read TGTGCCAGCAGCGGTAGCGGGAGCGTCGCAGATACGCAGTATTTT.

CDR3 DNA: TGTGCCAGCAGCTTCATCGGGGCCAACGTCCTGACTTTC. The encoded protein is CASSFIGANVLTF. This chain connects TRBV7-9 to TRBJ2-6; D unclear. Germline CDR1 and CDR2: SEHNR and FQNEAQ (reference sequence). The germline V and J ends were trimmed by 3 bases and 4 bases, with 4 bases remaining between them. The CDR3 consists of 13 residues.

This sequence joins TRBV28 and TRBJ2-1; the match to TRBD2 covers 7 bases. Looked up from germline, CDR1 is MDHEN and CDR2 is SYDVKM. The CDR3 is 16 amino acids. V shed 2 bases and J 0 bases; nucleotides not matched to a gene: 4. The CDR3: CASSLGGLFSYNEQFF. The CDR3, as DNA: TGTGCCAGCAGTTTAGGGGGACTATTCTCCTACAATGAGCAGTTCTTC.

This clone appeared a single time. J is TRBJ1-4 and V is TRBV5-1, with D unresolved. Trimming cost V 3 bases and J 5 bases, with 8 bases left between them. This CDR3 contains 13 residues. Germline V gives CDR1 SGHRS, CDR2 YFSETQ. The CDR3 loop is CASSSGVNEKLFF. CDR3 sequence (DNA): TGCGCCAGCAGCTCGGGAGTCAATGAAAAACTGTTTTTT.

This clone came up a few times. The CDR3 sequence is CASSGTVGETQYF. The DNA of the CDR3 is TGTGCCAGCAGTGGGACAGTAGGGGAGACCCAGTACTTC. This chain links TRBV6-1 with TRBJ2-5, with D maybe TRBD1 (6 bases). CDR1 MNHNS and CDR2 SASEGT come from the germline V gene. V was clipped by 4 bases and J by 5 bases, with 11 bases between them. The CDR3 covers 13 residues.

This chain links TRBV11-2 with TRBJ2-7; the D is unclear. Germline assignment: CDR1 SGHAT and CDR2 FQNNGV. The CDR3 contains 13 residues. The V and J ends lost 0 bases and 6 bases respectively, with 9 bases between them. The CDR3 coding sequence is TGTGCCAGCAGCTTAGAAGACTCGCCCGAGCAGTACTTC. Amino acid sequence: CASSLEDSPEQYF. The full variable domain, rest sourced from reference TRBV11-2 and TRBJ2-7, is EAGVAQSPRYKIIEKRQSVAFWCNPISGHATLYWYQQILGQGPKLLIQFQNNGVVDDSQLPKDRFSAERLKGVDSTLKIQPAKLEDSAVYLCASSLEDSPEQYFGPGTRLTVT.

V gene TRBV6-4 combines with J gene TRBJ2-3; TRBD2 agrees at 7 bases. V shed 2 bases and J 5 bases; nucleotides not matched to a gene: 16. The CDR3 has 18 residues. CDR1 and CDR2 (germline): MRHNA, SNTAGT. This CDR3 reads CASSDGSLAEKGRDTQYF. Written as DNA, the CDR3 is TGTGCCAGCAGTGACGGTTCGCTAGCGGAGAAGGGAAGAGATACGCAGTATTTT.

The chain has TRBV9 and TRBJ2-2, with a tentative D call TRBD1 (6 bases). Trimming took 4 bases from V and 5 from J, leaving 15 bases between them. The CDR3 extends over 15 amino acids. Germline CDR1 reads SGDLS; CDR2 reads YYNGEE. The CDR3 DNA reads TGTGCCAGCAGCATAGCGACAGGAGGAACCGGGGAGCTGTTTTTT. Encoded protein: CASSIATGGTGELFF.

The chain carries TRBV9 and TRBJ1-6; no clear D gene. The CDR3 consists of 16 residues. Trimming removed 3 bases from V and 7 bases from J, with 17 bases in between. Per germline, CDR1 SGDLS and CDR2 YYNGEE. The CDR3 sequence is CASSAQIQTGNSPLHF. CDR3 nucleotides: TGTGCCAGCAGCGCCCAGATCCAAACCGGGAATTCACCCCTCCACTTT.

The V and J genes are TRBV14 and TRBJ1-1; D gene unclear. Deletions cut 2 bases from V and 1 base from J, with 5 bases between. Germline V gene sequence: CDR1 SGHDN, CDR2 FVKESK. This CDR3 comprises 13 residues. The CDR3 sequence is CASSQTPNTEAFF. In DNA, the CDR3 is TGTGCCAGCAGCCAAACACCGAACACTGAAGCTTTCTTT.

V is TRBV11-2 and J is TRBJ2-1; weak D call: TRBD1 (6 bases). Trimming stripped 3 bases from V and 4 bases from J, with 13 bases between. The CDR3 is made up of 15 amino acids. Per the germline V gene, CDR1 is SGHAT and CDR2 is FQNNGV. CDR3 DNA sequence: TGTGCCAGCAGCTTGCCGGGACACCGATACAATGAGCAGTTCTTC. Translating it yields CASSLPGHRYNEQFF. Full variable domain (outside the CDR3, taken from reference TRBV11-2 and TRBJ2-1): EAGVAQSPRYKIIEKRQSVAFWCNPISGHATLYWYQQILGQGPKLLIQFQNNGVVDDSQLPKDRFSAERLKGVDSTLKIQPAKLEDSAVYLCASSLPGHRYNEQFFGPGTRLTVL.

The CDR3 DNA is TGTGCCAGCAGCGTAGCGGGGCAAGAGACCCAGTACTTC. Encoded protein: CASSVAGQETQYF. V usage is TRBV6-6 and J usage is TRBJ2-5; 8 bases match TRBD2. V gave up 6 bases and J gave up 2 bases; unmatched junction bases: 2. CDR3 size: 13 residues. Germline-derived CDR1 and CDR2 are MNHNY and SVGAGI (reference sequence).

V is TRBV28 and J is TRBJ2-1, with 13 bases fitting TRBD2. V lost 3 bases, J lost 0 bases, and 14 bases stayed unmatched. The CDR3 is 21 residues long. The germline V gene has CDR1 MDHEN and CDR2 SYDVKM. The CDR3: CASSFRSRTSGRHSSYNEQFF. The CDR3 DNA reads TGTGCCAGCAGTTTTAGAAGTAGGACTAGCGGGAGACACAGCTCCTACAATGAGCAGTTCTTC.

The chain links TRBV6-6 to TRBJ2-5; 9 positions match TRBD2. The CDR3 consists of 14 residues. After removal of 6 bases from V and 5 bases from J, the junction contained 7 bases not matched to a gene. Germline V lookup: CDR1 MNHNY, CDR2 SVGAGI (reference sequence). The DNA for the CDR3 is TGTGCCAGCAGCGGCGGGACTAGCCTGGAGACCCAGTACTTC. Its translation: CASSGGTSLETQYF.

J is TRBJ2-2 and V is TRBV7-8; D may be TRBD2 (6 bases). Germline V CDR1 and CDR2: SGHVS, FQNEAQ. V lost 5 bases and J lost 5, with 21 bases in between. This CDR3 is 17 amino acids long. CDR3 bases: TGTGCCAGCAGCCACCCTTTCACGGGAGTGGGGACCGGGGAGCTGTTTTTT. Residues: CASSHPFTGVGTGELFF.

The rearrangement joins TRBV7-2 to TRBJ1-2, with a weak D call TRBD1 (6 bases). Germline V lookup: CDR1 SGHTA, CDR2 FQGNSA. V was cut by 4 bases and J by 2 bases, with 8 bases left in between. This CDR3 spans 13 amino acids. CDR3 DNA sequence: TGTGCCAGCAGCTCCGGGACAAACTATGGCTACACCTTC. As protein: CASSSGTNYGYTF. The entire variable domain, with the rest obtained from reference TRBV7-2 and TRBJ1-2, is as follows: GAGVSQSPSNKVTEKGKDVELRCDPISGHTALYWYRQSLGQGLEFLIYFQGNSAPDKSGLPSDRFSAERTGGSVSTLTIQRTQQEDSAVYLCASSSGTNYGYTFGSGTRLTVV.

The chain couples TRBV27 to TRBJ2-1; D is unresolved. The germline V and J ends were trimmed by 4 bases and 0 bases, with 7 bases remaining between them. Germline-derived CDR1 and CDR2 are MNHEY and SMNVEV (reference sequence). The CDR3 spans 14 residues. CDR3 loop: CASSSVRSYNEQFF. The CDR3 bases are TGTGCCAGCAGTTCGGTCCGCTCCTACAATGAGCAGTTCTTC.

V usage is TRBV5-4 and J usage is TRBJ2-2; 7 positions match TRBD1. CDR3 length: 18 amino acids. The J segment lost 4 bases and the V segment lost 4 bases, leaving 16 bases of the junction unmatched. Germline assignment: CDR1 SGHNT and CDR2 YYREEE (reference sequence). The CDR3 DNA reads as TGTGCCAGCAGCGGGCCGGGACAGTCCCTTACCAGCACCGGGGAGCTGTTTTTT. Translated: CASSGPGQSLTSTGELFF.